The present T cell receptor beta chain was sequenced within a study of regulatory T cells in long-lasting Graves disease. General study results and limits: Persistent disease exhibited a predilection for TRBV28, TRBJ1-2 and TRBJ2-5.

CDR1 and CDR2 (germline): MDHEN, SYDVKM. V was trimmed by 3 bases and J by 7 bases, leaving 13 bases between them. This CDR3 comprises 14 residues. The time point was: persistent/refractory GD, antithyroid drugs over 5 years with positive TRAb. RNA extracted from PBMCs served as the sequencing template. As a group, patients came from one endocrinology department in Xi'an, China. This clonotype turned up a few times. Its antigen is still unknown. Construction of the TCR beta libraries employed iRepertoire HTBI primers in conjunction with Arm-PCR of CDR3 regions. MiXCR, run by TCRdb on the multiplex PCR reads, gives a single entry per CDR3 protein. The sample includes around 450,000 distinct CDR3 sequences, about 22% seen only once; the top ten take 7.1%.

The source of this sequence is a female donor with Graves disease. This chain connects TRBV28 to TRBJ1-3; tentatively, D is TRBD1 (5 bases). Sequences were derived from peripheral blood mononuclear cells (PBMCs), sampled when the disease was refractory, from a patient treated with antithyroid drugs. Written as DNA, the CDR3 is TGTGCCAGCAGTTTCCCAGGGCCGGGGAACACCATATATTTT. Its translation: CASSFPGPGNTIYF. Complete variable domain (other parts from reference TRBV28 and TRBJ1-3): DVKVTQSSRYLVKRTGEKVFLECVQDMDHENMFWYRQDPGLGLRLIYFSYDVKMKEKGDIPEGYSVSREKKERFSLILESASTNQTSMYLCASSFPGPGNTIYFGEGSWLTVV.